In its sample, the clone carrying this TCR beta chain was seen once. The authors' processing: Using reference gene primer amplification, nucleated cell counts were estimated. TCRdb keeps only in-frame clones here, not all; method: immunoSEQ multiplex PCR. V and J calls and clone size come straight from that table; D and trimming were deduced from the DNA. The data show 200,000 to 250,000 clones, about four fifths seen once. The germline V and J ends were trimmed by 4 bases and 4 bases, with 22 bases remaining between them. Germline V gene data show CDR1 as MGHRA and CDR2 as YSYEKL. This CDR3 is built from 17 residues. The sample comes from a study of blood T cell repertoires in COVID-19. Study details: Whether acute or convalescent, the COVID-19 samples came from the United States, Italy and Spain.

This clonotype originated in a woman aged 55-69 years who had recovered from COVID-19. This chain connects TRBV4-1 to TRBJ2-5, with D perhaps TRBD2 (7 bases). The sample consisted of PBMCs or T cells enriched from blood (not recorded which). The CDR3 DNA is TGCGCCAGCAGCCTGGAGGGGGGGGCAACCGGAGGAGAGACCCAGTACTTC. Translated: CASSLEGGATGGETQYF.